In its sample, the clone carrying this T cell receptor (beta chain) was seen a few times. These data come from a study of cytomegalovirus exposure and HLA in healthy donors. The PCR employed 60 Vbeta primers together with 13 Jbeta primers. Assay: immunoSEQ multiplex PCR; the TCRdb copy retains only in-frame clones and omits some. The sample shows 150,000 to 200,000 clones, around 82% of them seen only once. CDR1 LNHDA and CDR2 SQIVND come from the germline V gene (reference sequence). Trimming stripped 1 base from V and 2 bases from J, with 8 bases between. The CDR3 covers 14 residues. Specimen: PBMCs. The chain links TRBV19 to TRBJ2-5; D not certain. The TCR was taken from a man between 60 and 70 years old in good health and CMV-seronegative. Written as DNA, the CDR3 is TGTGCCAGTAGTATAGCGGTGGAGCAAGAGACCCAGTACTTC. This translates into CASSIAVEQETQYF.